These 10 T cell receptor beta chains share one sample of origin, sequenced in a study of T cell repertoires in cytomegalovirus infection. No antigen has been identified for these receptors. TCRdb passed the reads through MiXCR, listing each CDR3 protein once. The sample lists 800,000 to 950,000 distinct CDR3 sequences; 32% were seen once. Sample: cultured CD8+ T cells from PBMCs, taken from culture after CMV antigen stimulation. Receptors originate from a human donor in good health (CMV status not recorded). Some clones in this sample may be carry-over from other donors' samples.

The genes are TRBV20-1 and TRBJ2-1; 7 bases match TRBD2. The germline gives CDR1 DFQATT, CDR2 SNEGSKA (reference sequence). The V segment lost 0 bases and the J segment 4 bases; nucleotides outside the gene matches: 9. The CDR3 runs 16 residues. The CDR3 nucleotides are TGCAGTGCTAGAGATCAGGAGCGGGGTCTATACAATGAGCAGTTCTTC. Translating gives CSARDQERGLYNEQFF.

On this clonotype itself: An end of the junction differs from the germline gene, which may be a read error. The V call is TRBV7-7, the J call TRBJ2-3; perhaps TRBD1 as D (5 bases). Germline V gives CDR1 SSHAT, CDR2 FNYEAQ (reference sequence). The length of the CDR3 is 15 residues. CDR3 protein: CASSPFPGSADTQYF. DNA of the CDR3: TGTGCTAGCAGCCCATTCCCAGGGTCGGCAGATACGCAGTATTTT. Based on the CDR3 plus reference TRBV7-7 and TRBJ2-3, the full variable domain is GAGVSQSPRYKVTKRGQDVTLRCDPISSHATLYWYQQALGQGPEFLTYFNYEAQPDKSGLPSDRFSAERPEGSISTLTIQRTEQRDSAMYRCASSPFPGSADTQYFGPGTRLTVL.

The V gene is TRBV7-9, the J gene TRBJ2-3, with 13 bases aligning to TRBD2. CDR3 length: 17 residues. V was pared by 5 bases and J by 4 bases, with 9 bases of the junction left unmatched. CDR1 and CDR2 from the germline V gene are SEHNR and FQNEAQ (reference sequence). The CDR3 coding sequence is TGTGCCAGCAGCCCCCCCACTAGCGGGGGGGCCCCAGATACGCAGTATTTT. As protein: CASSPPTSGGAPDTQYF. Full variable domain (rest looked up from reference TRBV7-9 and TRBJ2-3): DTGVSQNPRHKITKRGQNVTFRCDPISEHNRLYWYRQTLGQGPEFLTYFQNEAQLEKSRLLSDRFSAERPKGSFSTLEIQRTEQGDSAMYLCASSPPTSGGAPDTQYFGPGTRLTVL.

This clonotype was counted between two and nine times. This chain connects TRBV6-2 or TRBV6-3 to TRBJ2-2; no clear D. The CDR3 extends over 19 amino acids. Germline V gene data show CDR1 as MNHEY and CDR2 as SVGEGT. V was shortened by 0 bases and J by 1 base, with 18 bases between the two germline ends. The CDR3 reads CASSYSRMAVSQNTGELFF. The DNA of the CDR3 is TGTGCCAGCAGTTACTCCCGAATGGCCGTTAGCCAGAACACCGGGGAGCTGTTTTTT.

This sequence joins TRBV27 and TRBJ1-5; D not certain. Looked up from germline, CDR1 is MNHEY and CDR2 is SMNVEV (reference sequence). This CDR3 region has 15 residues. The V and J ends lost 0 bases and 0 bases respectively, with 6 bases between them. CDR3 coding DNA: TGTGCCAGCAGTTTATCCCGGGTTAGCAATCAGCCCCAGCATTTT. Translated, it gives CASSLSRVSNQPQHF.

The J gene is TRBJ1-1, the V gene TRBV6-1, with unresolved D. The V gene lost 6 bases and the J gene lost 7 bases, with 9 bases spanning the gap. The CDR3 runs to 11 residues. The germline V gene has CDR1 MNHNS and CDR2 SASEGT. The CDR3 region has the DNA TGTGCCAGCAGATACAGTCATGAAGCTTTCTTT. Amino acids: CASRYSHEAFF.

The chain uses TRBV19 and TRBJ2-7; 9 nucleotides line up with TRBD1. Trimming cost V 5 bases and J 5 bases; bases outside gene matches: 7. Germline loops: CDR1 LNHDA, CDR2 SQIVND (reference sequence). The CDR3 contains 14 residues. CDR3 amino acids: CASSPGTGKDEQYF. The CDR3 DNA sequence: TGTGCCAGTAGTCCCGGGACAGGGAAAGACGAGCAGTACTTC. The entire variable domain, with the rest obtained from reference TRBV19 and TRBJ2-7, is as follows: DGGITQSPKYLFRKEGQNVTLSCEQNLNHDAMYWYRQDPGQGLRLIYYSQIVNDFQKGDIAEGYSVSREKKESFPLTVTSAQKNPTAFYLCASSPGTGKDEQYFGPGTRLTVT.

V and J are TRBV10-3 and TRBJ1-2; D unresolved. Germline V lookup: CDR1 ENHRY, CDR2 SYGVKD. The germline V and J ends were trimmed by 4 bases and 2 bases, with 14 bases remaining between them. The CDR3 totals 15 residues. The CDR3 here is CAISGSAARNYGYTF. CDR3 DNA: TGTGCCATCAGTGGGTCGGCGGCACGGAACTATGGCTACACCTTC.

The V call is TRBV9, the J call TRBJ2-1; TRBD2 matches at 8 bases. CDR3 size: 18 residues. The J segment lost 3 bases and the V segment lost 0 bases, leaving 11 bases of the junction unmatched. Germline-derived CDR1 and CDR2 are SGDLS and YYNGEE. The CDR3 is CASSVDPPSLAGYNEQFF. The CDR3 nucleotides are TGTGCCAGCAGCGTAGACCCCCCATCGCTAGCGGGCTACAATGAGCAGTTCTTC.

The J gene is TRBJ2-5, the V gene TRBV6-6; TRBD2 might be the D (6 bases). V lost 6 bases and J 3 bases, leaving 17 bases between the germline ends. The CDR3 has 15 residues. The germline V gene has CDR1 MNHNY and CDR2 SVGAGI (reference sequence). CDR3 amino acids: CASRHRRGKEETQYF. The CDR3 nucleotides read TGTGCCAGCAGGCACCGGAGGGGTAAAGAAGAGACCCAGTACTTC.